A single sample is the source of the 7 T cell receptor beta chains below, sequenced in a study of Ad26.COV2.S vaccination and SARS-CoV-2 variants. Treatment here: around 19 received Ad26.COV2.S at low or high dose, single or two shots; roughly five received placebo; per-sample allocation not given. Specimen acquisition occurred on day 63 following the initial vaccine or placebo injection. Assay: immunoSEQ multiplex PCR; the TCRdb copy retains only in-frame clones and omits some. The profile shows hundreds of thousands of clones, roughly 90% of them singletons. This material consisted of peripheral blood, taken in a trial of Ad26.COV2.S vaccine versus placebo. These receptors all stem from a person aged 18-60 years who received the Ad26.COV2.S COVID-19 vaccine or a placebo.

The chain recombines TRBV4-2 with TRBJ2-5, with a weak D call TRBD2 (6 bases). The germline gives CDR1 LGHNA, CDR2 YNFKEQ. V lost 0 bases and J 2 bases, leaving 10 bases between the germline ends. There are 15 residues in the CDR3. The CDR3: CASSQDRGTQETQYF. The CDR3 nucleotides are TGTGCCAGCAGCCAAGATCGGGGGACTCAAGAGACCCAGTACTTC.

The chain couples TRBV14 to TRBJ2-1; possibly TRBD1 or TRBD2 for D (5 bases each). V was pared by 3 bases and J by 4 bases, with 10 bases between. The CDR3 loop spans 14 amino acids. Germline CDR1 is SGHDN and CDR2 is FVKESK. DNA of the CDR3: TGTGCCAGCAGCCAGGGGACCTATTACAATGAGCAGTTCTTC. Translation gives CASSQGTYYNEQFF.

CDR3 in DNA: TGTGCCACCAGTGCCTCTGGGGCCAACGTCCTGACTTTC. This encodes CATSASGANVLTF. The chain carries TRBV24-1 and TRBJ2-6, with no clear D. The CDR3 is made up of 13 amino acids. V lost 5 bases and J 0 bases, leaving 1 base between the germline ends. Per germline, CDR1 KGHDR and CDR2 SFDVKD.

This chain uses TRBV4-3 with TRBJ2-2; 9 bases agree with TRBD2. Germline V gene sequence: CDR1 LGHNA, CDR2 YSLEER. V shed 6 bases and J 4 bases; nucleotides not matched to a gene: 3. The CDR3 spans 14 residues. CDR3 sequence (DNA): TGCGCCAGCAGGCGGGGGGGCGGCACCGGGGAGCTGTTTTTT. This sequence encodes CASRRGGGTGELFF.

V is TRBV12-5 and J is TRBJ2-1, with D maybe TRBD1 (6 bases). The CDR3 loop spans 13 amino acids. Germline CDR1 and CDR2: LGHNT and FRNRAP. V was shortened by 7 bases and J by 4 bases, with 11 bases between the two germline ends. CDR3 amino acids: CASALRGYNEQFF. DNA of the CDR3: TGTGCTAGTGCCTTAAGGGGGTACAATGAGCAGTTCTTC. The entire variable domain, with the rest obtained from reference TRBV12-5 and TRBJ2-1, is as follows: DARVTQTPRHKVTEMGQEVTMRCQPILGHNTVFWYRQTMMQGLELLAYFRNRAPLDDSGMPKDRFSAEMPDATLATLKIQPSEPRDSAVYFCASALRGYNEQFFGPGTRLTVL.

This sequence joins TRBV29-1 and TRBJ2-3; a weak D match, TRBD2 (5 bases). The V end was cut by 3 bases, the J end by 4 bases, with 17 bases between. Germline CDR1 SQVTM, CDR2 ANQGSEA. The CDR3 is made up of 15 amino acids. The CDR3 loop is CSVEDSWAGPDTQYF. The CDR3, as DNA: TGCAGCGTTGAGGACTCCTGGGCGGGCCCAGATACGCAGTATTTT.

V usage is TRBV30 and J usage is TRBJ2-2; no definite D call. Trimming took 4 bases from V and 4 from J, leaving 10 bases between them. Germline CDR1 reads GTSNPN; CDR2 reads SVGIG (reference sequence). The CDR3 runs to 13 residues. The CDR3 loop is CAWTRHPTGELFF. Written as DNA, the CDR3 is TGTGCCTGGACTCGACACCCCACCGGGGAGCTGTTTTTT.